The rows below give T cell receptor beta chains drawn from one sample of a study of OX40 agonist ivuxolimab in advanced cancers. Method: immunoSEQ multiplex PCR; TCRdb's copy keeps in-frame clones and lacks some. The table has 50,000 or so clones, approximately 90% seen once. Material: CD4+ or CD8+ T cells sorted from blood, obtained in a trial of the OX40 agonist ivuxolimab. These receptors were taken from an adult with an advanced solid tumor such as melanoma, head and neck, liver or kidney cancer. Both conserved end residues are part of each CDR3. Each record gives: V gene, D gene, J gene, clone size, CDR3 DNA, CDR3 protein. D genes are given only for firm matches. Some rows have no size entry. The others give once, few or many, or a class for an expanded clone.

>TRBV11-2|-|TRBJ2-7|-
TGTGCCAGCCAGACCGCCTACGAGCAGTACTTC
CASQTAYEQYF
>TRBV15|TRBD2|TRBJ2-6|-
TGTGCCACCAGAACGGGGGGAGCTGGGGCCAACGTCCTGACTTTC
CATRTGGAGANVLTF
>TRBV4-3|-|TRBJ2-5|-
TGCGCCAGCAGCCCCCCAGGGAACAGATTGAGGGAGACCCAGTACTTC
CASSPPGNRLRETQYF
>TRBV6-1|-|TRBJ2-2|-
TGTGCATCTGGAGCGATAACCGGGGAGCTGTTTTTT
CASGAITGELFF
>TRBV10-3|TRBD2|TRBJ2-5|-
TGTGCCGTCTCGGGACTAGCGGGGGCTGTCCAAGAGACCCAGTACTTC
CAVSGLAGAVQETQYF
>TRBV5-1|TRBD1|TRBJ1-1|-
TGCGCCAGCAGGGGACAGGACCTTTTGAACACTGAAGCTTTCTTT
CASRGQDLLNTEAFF
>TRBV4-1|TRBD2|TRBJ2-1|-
TGCGCCAGCAGCCAAGAACAGCGGGGGAGAGAGCAGTTCTTC
CASSQEQRGREQFF
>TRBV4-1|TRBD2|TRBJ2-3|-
TGCGCCAGCAGCCCGAGCGGGAGGTACACAGATACGCAGTATTTT
CASSPSGRYTDTQYF
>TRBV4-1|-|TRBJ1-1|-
TGCGCCAGCAGCCAAGATCAAGGACAACTGAACACTGAAGCTTTCTTT
CASSQDQGQLNTEAFF
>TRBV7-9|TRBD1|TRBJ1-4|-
TGTGCCAGCAGCATAAGAACAGGGGGTGGAACTAATGAAAAACTGTTTTTT
CASSIRTGGGTNEKLFF
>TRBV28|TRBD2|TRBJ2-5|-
TGTGCCAGCAGTTTGGGGGGGTCGGAGACCCAGTACTTC
CASSLGGSETQYF
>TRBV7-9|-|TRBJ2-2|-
TGTGCCAGCAGCTTAGAGGGGGCCGGGGAGCTGTTTTTT
CASSLEGAGELFF
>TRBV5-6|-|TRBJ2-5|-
TGTGCCAGCAGCTTGAACGGGGGGCCAATTCAAGAGACCCAGTACTTC
CASSLNGGPIQETQYF
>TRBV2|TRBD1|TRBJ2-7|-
TGTGCCAGCATTGGACTAGGGACAGGGTGGGAAGTAGGCAACGAGCAGTACTTC
CASIGLGTGWEVGNEQYF
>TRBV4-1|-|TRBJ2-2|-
TGCGCCAGCAGCCTAAGATTGGCAGGGGCCACCGGGGAGCTGTTTTTT
CASSLRLAGATGELFF
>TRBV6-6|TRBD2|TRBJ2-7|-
TGTGCCAGCAGTCCCGGGGTAGCGGGGGGTAACGAGCAGTACTTC
CASSPGVAGGNEQYF
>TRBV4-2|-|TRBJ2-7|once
TGTGCCAGCAGCTTAGGTTTCGAGCAGTACTTC
CASSLGFEQYF
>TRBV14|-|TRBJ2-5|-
TGTGCCAGCAGCTCTTTTGGGGGGCAAGAGACCCAGTACTTC
CASSSFGGQETQYF